This T cell receptor (beta chain) was identified in a study of shared clonotypes between healthy human individuals. Overall study: The cohort comprised a couple of women and a few men. Their ages spanned 18 to 49 years.

The ends were cut back, 0 bases at V and 2 bases at J, with 9 bases in the middle. Per germline, CDR1 MNHEY and CDR2 SVGAGI. The CDR3 has 15 amino acids. About this clone itself: The sample carries other DNA sequences with the same CDR3.

The split of CD4+ cells yielded CD45RA+ naive and CD45RA-negative memory subsets. Sequencing used immunoSEQ multiplex PCR; TCRdb keeps in-frame clones, though not all of them. The sample has some 2.1 million clones, roughly 96% seen once. The chain employs TRBV6-5 and TRBJ2-3; D may be TRBD1 (6 bases). The TCR comes from a man younger than 30 in good health. The material sequenced was naive CD4+ T cells sorted from blood. Stated subset: CD45RA+ positively selected. The CDR3 protein is CASSYSGQSTDTQYF. In nucleotides, the CDR3 is TGTGCCAGCAGTTACTCCGGACAGTCCACAGATACGCAGTATTTT.